The clone carrying this T cell receptor (beta chain) has just a few counts. This same CDR3 is encoded by further DNA sequences in the sample. This entry belongs to a study of blood T cell repertoires in COVID-19. Trimming pared 3 bases from V and 5 bases from J, leaving 2 bases between. The CDR3 consists of 12 residues. CDR1 is SEHNR, CDR2 FQNEAQ, per germline (reference sequence). The method was immunoSEQ multiplex PCR; TCRdb's version includes in-frame clones alone and lacks a portion of them. Of 130,000 to 150,000 clones detected, approximately 85% appear once; the ten largest clones hold roughly 2.6%.

Material for sequencing was peripheral blood. The rearrangement joins TRBV7-9 to TRBJ1-6; D ambiguous. This TCR was sampled from a human donor with acute or convalescent COVID-19. The donor label of this sample is uncertain. The CDR3 sequence: CASSFNNSPLHF. CDR3 DNA: TGTGCCAGCAGCTTTAATAATTCACCCCTCCACTTT.